The rows below give T cell receptor beta chains drawn from one sample of a study of blood T cell repertoires in COVID-19. Profiling relied on immunoSEQ multiplex PCR, and the TCRdb table lists in-frame clones only, not all of them. This sample has around 58,000 clones, with 88% found just once. The specimen sequenced was peripheral blood. Source of these receptors: a woman between 55 and 75 years old with COVID-19, enrolled during active disease. The CDR3 runs from the conserved cysteine through the conserved F or W. D genes are given only for firm matches. Some rows mark clone size as missing; the rest say once, few, many or name a class of expanded clone.

CDR3 DNA,CDR3 protein,clone size,CDR3 length,D gene,J gene,V gene
TGTGCCAGCAGCGGTATTACAGGGGTTGGAACTGAAGCTTTCTTT,CASSGITGVGTEAFF,-,15,TRBD1,TRBJ1-1,TRBV9
TGTGCCAGCAAGAAGGACTCAGACTACAATGAGCAGTTCTTC,CASKKDSDYNEQFF,few,14,-,TRBJ2-1,TRBV11-2
TGTGCCAGCAGTTTATGGACAGGCAGCACTGAAGCTTTCTTT,CASSLWTGSTEAFF,-,14,TRBD1,TRBJ1-1,TRBV27
TGTGCCAGCAGCGTAGATAATTCTCGGGACAGGGGAGGTTATGAGCAGTTCTTC,CASSVDNSRDRGGYEQFF,once,18,TRBD1,TRBJ2-1,TRBV9
TGTGCTAGTTCTGACAGGGGTATGGATGAGCAGTTCTTC,CASSDRGMDEQFF,-,13,TRBD1,TRBJ2-1,TRBV12-5
TGTGCCAGCAGCAAAGGGGTACAGGAGCCCTACGAGCAGTACTTC,CASSKGVQEPYEQYF,-,15,-,TRBJ2-7,TRBV21-1
TGTGCCAGCAGCTTAGATTTTGGGACTAGCGGGCTTACCTACAATGAGCAGTTCTTC,CASSLDFGTSGLTYNEQFF,-,19,TRBD2,TRBJ2-1,TRBV11-3
TGTGCCAGCAGTTCCCATGACAGGCCTGAAAAACTGTTTTTT,CASSSHDRPEKLFF,-,14,-,TRBJ1-4,TRBV6-2/TRBV6-3
TGTGCCAGCAGCTGGACAGGGGGCGATACCAAAAACATTCAGTACTTC,CASSWTGGDTKNIQYF,-,16,TRBD1,TRBJ2-4,TRBV7-9
TGTGCCAGCAGCCAAGAGAGGGCTAGCAATCCCGGGGAGACCCAGTACTTC,CASSQERASNPGETQYF,-,17,-,TRBJ2-5,TRBV3-1/TRBV3-2
TGTGCCAGCAGCTTGGGGGGACAGCCCAATGAGCAGTTCTTC,CASSLGGQPNEQFF,-,14,-,TRBJ2-1,TRBV7-9
TGCAGCGTCGGGACAGACTATGGCTACACCTTC,CSVGTDYGYTF,-,11,TRBD1,TRBJ1-2,TRBV29-1
TGCGCCAGCAGCCAAGACAGGGTTGCGGCAACTAATGAAAAACTGTTTTTT,CASSQDRVAATNEKLFF,-,17,-,TRBJ1-4,TRBV4-3
TGTGCCAGCAGCAGTATACAGGGAAGTTATGGCTACACCTTC,CASSSIQGSYGYTF,-,14,-,TRBJ1-2,TRBV5-4
TGTGCCAGCAGCTCCAGGGGTGGCTACACCTTC,CASSSRGGYTF,once,11,-,TRBJ1-2,TRBV11-2
TGTGCCAGCAGCCACGCCGGAGGGCTCGGTAACTATGGCTACACCTTC,CASSHAGGLGNYGYTF,-,16,-,TRBJ1-2,TRBV11-3
TGTGCCAGCAGCCAAGGACCCCAGGGCTACAATGAGCAGTTCTTC,CASSQGPQGYNEQFF,-,15,-,TRBJ2-1,TRBV14
TGTGCCAGCTCACCAGGGGGCGGGAGATCCTACGAGCAGTACTTC,CASSPGGGRSYEQYF,-,15,-,TRBJ2-7,TRBV18
TGTGCCAGCAGTTACTCCACAGGGGAATGGGATGAGCAGTTCTTC,CASSYSTGEWDEQFF,-,15,TRBD1,TRBJ2-1,TRBV6-6
TGTGCCAGCAGCCCCCCCGGGACAGGAGATAACTATGGCTACACCTTC,CASSPPGTGDNYGYTF,-,16,TRBD1,TRBJ1-2,TRBV14
TGTGCCAGCAGGTTCACCTCGAGCTCCTACAATGAGCAGTTCTTC,CASRFTSSSYNEQFF,-,15,-,TRBJ2-1,TRBV11-3
TGTGCCAGCAGCTCTACTCAGGGACACTCCTATAATTCACCCCTCCACTTT,CASSSTQGHSYNSPLHF,-,17,-,TRBJ1-6,TRBV7-9
TGTGCCAGCAGCACCCGACAGGGTCAAAATGAAAAACTGTTTTTT,CASSTRQGQNEKLFF,few,15,TRBD1,TRBJ1-4,TRBV11-3
TGTGCCAGCAGGGCGGGGGGGGATGATGAAGCTTTCTTT,CASRAGGDDEAFF,-,13,-,TRBJ1-1,TRBV6-5
TGTGCCAGCAGCCAAGATGAGAGGTTCACCGGGGAGCTGTTTTTT,CASSQDERFTGELFF,-,15,-,TRBJ2-2,TRBV4-2
TGCGCCAGCAGCTCCACGCGTGACAGGGTGAACACTGAAGCTTTCTTT,CASSSTRDRVNTEAFF,once,16,TRBD1,TRBJ1-1,TRBV5-1
TGTGCCAGCAGCCCTCGGGGACAGGGCTATTTCTACGAGCAGTACTTC,CASSPRGQGYFYEQYF,-,16,TRBD1,TRBJ2-7,TRBV7-9
TGTGCCAGCAGTTCTAGTCCAGACAGGGGGCTTGAAAAACTGTTTTTT,CASSSSPDRGLEKLFF,-,16,TRBD1,TRBJ1-4,TRBV6-5
TGCGCCAGCAGCCCCTGGCGGACTAGCCCCGGGGAGCTGTTTTTT,CASSPWRTSPGELFF,-,15,TRBD2,TRBJ2-2,TRBV5-1
TGTGCCATCAGTGAGCGAGCGGGGGGTAACACCGGGGAGCTGTTTTTT,CAISERAGGNTGELFF,-,16,TRBD2,TRBJ2-2,TRBV10-3
TGTGCCAGCAGCTCGGGCCTTCTTAGGGGGAGCAATCAGCCCCAGCATTTT,CASSSGLLRGSNQPQHF,-,17,-,TRBJ1-5,TRBV7-8
TGTGCCAGTCAGGGGAGGGGTAGCAATCAGCCCCAGCATTTT,CASQGRGSNQPQHF,-,14,-,TRBJ1-5,TRBV19
TGTGCCAGCAGTAGGACTAGCACGGCCAATGAGCAGTTCTTC,CASSRTSTANEQFF,-,14,TRBD2,TRBJ2-1,TRBV2
TGTGCCAGCAGCGCGGGGACTAGCGGTCAAGAGACCCAGTACTTC,CASSAGTSGQETQYF,-,15,TRBD2,TRBJ2-5,TRBV2
TGTGCCAGCCACACAGACGGATATAGCAATCAGCCCCAGCATTTT,CASHTDGYSNQPQHF,-,15,-,TRBJ1-5,TRBV5-8
TGTGCCAGCAGCCGTGGGACACTGGTTTACTACTACGAGCAGTACTTC,CASSRGTLVYYYEQYF,once,16,-,TRBJ2-7,TRBV7-9
TGCGCCAGCAGCACGACGGGAGGGCCATACGAGCAGTACTTC,CASSTTGGPYEQYF,-,14,TRBD2,TRBJ2-7,TRBV5-1
TGTGCCCTCCAATCTACTAGCGGGGGGAACACCGGGGAGCTGTTTTTT,CALQSTSGGNTGELFF,-,16,TRBD2,TRBJ2-2,TRBV10-3